This TCR beta chain was obtained from a study of T cell responses to AZD1222 COVID-19 vaccine. Points from the study as a whole: Clonal diversity was possibly underestimated; the donors were predominantly white British and more often female. CD4 TCRs associated with vaccination spanned spike, dominating at 160-218 and 743-854. Increased Spike-specific TCR breadth and depth were observed after two AZD1222 doses.

Sequenced by immunoSEQ multiplex PCR; TCRdb stores in-frame clones only, minus some. This sample has over 110,000 clones, with more than 90% found just once. V was pared by 3 bases and J by 4 bases, with 5 bases between. This CDR3 spans 12 amino acids. Per germline, CDR1 LNHDA and CDR2 SQIVND (reference sequence). As regards this clone: Its target is unknown.

The V and J genes are TRBV19 and TRBJ2-3; D gene uncertain. The sequenced sample was peripheral blood, obtained on day 0 of AZD1222 vaccination. This TCR was sampled from an adult in good health. CDR3 coding DNA: TGTGCCAGTAGTATTCCCCCAGATACGCAGTATTTT. Translation gives CASSIPPDTQYF.